A selection of T cell receptor beta chains follows, all from one sample in a study of blood T cell repertoires in COVID-19. Sequencing used immunoSEQ multiplex PCR; TCRdb keeps in-frame clones, though not all of them. The sample consists of around 100,000 clones, around 90% of them appearing once. The sample taken for sequencing was peripheral blood. These receptor sequences come from a human donor in a cohort sampled during active COVID-19. Both conserved end residues are part of each CDR3. D genes are given only for firm matches. Some rows mark clone size as missing; the rest say once, few, many or name a class of expanded clone.

clone size	V gene	J gene	D gene	CDR3 protein	CDR3 DNA
-	TRBV5-1	TRBJ2-5	TRBD1	CASSPGTVETQYF	TGCGCCAGCAGCCCAGGGACAGTAGAGACCCAGTACTTC
once	TRBV19	TRBJ2-2	-	CASLKRNANTGELFF	TGTGCCAGTCTAAAGCGGAACGCGAACACCGGGGAGCTGTTTTTT
-	TRBV19	TRBJ1-2	-	CAGRDPRGYGYTF	TGTGCCGGGAGAGATCCCCGGGGCTATGGCTACACCTTC
-	TRBV19	TRBJ1-3	-	CASSHRSFSGNTIYF	TGTGCCAGTAGTCACAGGTCCTTCTCTGGAAACACCATATATTTT
-	TRBV6-5	TRBJ2-3	TRBD1	CASSYSTGKRTDTQYF	TGTGCCAGCAGTTACTCGACAGGGAAACGGACAGATACGCAGTATTTT
-	TRBV29-1	TRBJ2-3	-	CSAAPGSTDTQYF	TGCAGCGCTGCCCCAGGGAGCACAGATACGCAGTATTTT
once	TRBV5-1	TRBJ2-1	TRBD1	CASSGGDRGSIGQFF	TGCGCCAGCAGCGGGGGGGACAGGGGCTCAATAGGGCAGTTCTTC
-	TRBV5-1	TRBJ2-4	-	CASSLGSAKNIQYF	TGCGCCAGCAGCTTGGGTTCGGCCAAAAACATTCAGTACTTC
-	TRBV18	TRBJ2-3	TRBD2	CASSHGTSGSADTQYF	TGTGCCAGCTCTCACGGGACTAGCGGGAGCGCAGATACGCAGTATTTT
-	TRBV2	TRBJ2-1	TRBD2	CASSGGLASGEQFF	TGTGCCAGCAGTGGGGGACTAGCCTCGGGTGAGCAGTTCTTC
-	TRBV9	TRBJ2-7	TRBD1	CASSGRDRGFDEQYF	TGTGCCAGCAGCGGACGGGACAGGGGGTTCGACGAGCAGTACTTC
-	TRBV5-4	TRBJ1-4	-	CASSLGQGGTNEKLFF	TGTGCCAGCAGCTTGGGGCAGGGTGGGACTAATGAAAAACTGTTTTTT
-	TRBV7-2	TRBJ2-1	TRBD1	CASSLSRGQYNEQFF	TGTGCCAGCAGCTTAAGCAGGGGGCAATACAATGAGCAGTTCTTC
-	TRBV7-9	TRBJ1-5	TRBD1	CASSLGTGRNQPQHF	TGTGCCAGCAGCCTGGGGACAGGTCGCAATCAGCCCCAGCATTTT
-	TRBV27	TRBJ1-1	TRBD1	CASSLGQRPNTEAFF	TGTGCCAGCAGTCTGGGACAGCGACCCAACACTGAAGCTTTCTTT
once	TRBV18	TRBJ2-4	TRBD2	CASSSSEREVLAKNIQYF	TGTGCCAGCTCATCTTCGGAGCGGGAGGTACTAGCCAAAAACATTCAGTACTTC
-	TRBV5-3	TRBJ2-7	-	CARSLSSARSSYEQYF	TGTGCCAGAAGCTTGAGTTCGGCTAGGAGCTCCTACGAGCAGTACTTC
-	TRBV25-1	TRBJ2-3	-	CASSGQGVDTQYF	TGTGCCAGCAGTGGGCAGGGTGTAGATACGCAGTATTTT
-	TRBV6-1	TRBJ1-2	TRBD1	CASSENPRTGENGYTF	TGTGCCAGCAGTGAAAATCCCCGCACAGGGGAGAATGGCTACACCTTC
-	TRBV7-2	TRBJ2-7	TRBD2	CASSHRLGLAGASYEQYF	TGTGCCAGCAGCCACCGGCTTGGACTAGCGGGAGCGAGCTACGAGCAGTACTTC